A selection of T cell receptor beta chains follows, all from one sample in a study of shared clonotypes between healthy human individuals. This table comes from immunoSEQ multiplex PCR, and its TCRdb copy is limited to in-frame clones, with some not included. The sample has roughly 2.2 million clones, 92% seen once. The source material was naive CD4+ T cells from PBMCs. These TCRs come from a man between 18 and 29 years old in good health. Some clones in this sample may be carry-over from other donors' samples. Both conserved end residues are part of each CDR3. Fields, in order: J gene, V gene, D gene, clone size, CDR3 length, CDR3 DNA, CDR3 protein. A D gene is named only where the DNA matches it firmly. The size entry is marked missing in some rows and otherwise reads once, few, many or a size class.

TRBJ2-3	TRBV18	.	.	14	TGTGCCAGCTCACCTCAGGGGACCACAGATACGCAGTATTTT	CASSPQGTTDTQYF
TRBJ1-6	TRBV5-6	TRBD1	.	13	TGTGCCAGCAGCCGCCGGGGGGGACAGATACTCCACTTT	CASSRRGGQILHF
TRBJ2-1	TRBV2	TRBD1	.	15	TGTGCCAGCAGCGGAAGGACAGGGTCGCGAAATGAGCAGTTCTTC	CASSGRTGSRNEQFF
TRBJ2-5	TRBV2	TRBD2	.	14	TGTGCCAGCAGTGAAATAGCGGGAGGAGAGACCCAGTACTTC	CASSEIAGGETQYF
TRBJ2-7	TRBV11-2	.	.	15	TGTGCCAGCAGCTTAGAGAGGGCAGCCTGGAACGAGCAGTACTTC	CASSLERAAWNEQYF
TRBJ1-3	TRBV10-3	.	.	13	TGTGCCATCAGTGGGGTAGATGGAAACACCATATATTTT	CAISGVDGNTIYF
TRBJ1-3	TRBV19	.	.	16	TGTGCCAGTAGTATAGATATACTTGGACGGCGGAACACCATATATTTT	CASSIDILGRRNTIYF
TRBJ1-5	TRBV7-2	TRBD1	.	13	TGTGCCAGCAGTCAGGGGGGGGCTCAGCCCCAGCATTTT	CASSQGGAQPQHF
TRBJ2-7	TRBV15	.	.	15	TGTGCCACCAGCAGAGACTCTCATAGGACCTACGAGCAGTACTTC	CATSRDSHRTYEQYF
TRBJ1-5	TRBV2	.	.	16	TGTGCCAGCAGTGAAGGAAGGGTGGGCCAAGGGCAGCCCCAGCATTTT	CASSEGRVGQGQPQHF
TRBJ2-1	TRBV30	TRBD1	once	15	TGTGCCTGGAATCATCCGGGGACAGGGGGCAATGAGCAGTTCTTC	CAWNHPGTGGNEQFF
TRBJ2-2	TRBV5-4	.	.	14	TGTGCCAGCAGCTCGGTAACGTCCACCGGGGAGCTGTTTTTT	CASSSVTSTGELFF
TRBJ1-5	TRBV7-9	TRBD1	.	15	TGTGCCAGCAGCTTGGGTGGACAGGGGAGTCAGCCCCAGCATTTT	CASSLGGQGSQPQHF
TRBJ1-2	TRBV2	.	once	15	TGTGCCAGCAGGGGAACAGGTGATTCTAACTATGGCTACACCTTC	CASRGTGDSNYGYTF
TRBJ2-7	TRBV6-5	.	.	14	TGTGCCAGCAGTTATCGTTCAATAAGATACGAGCAGTACTTC	CASSYRSIRYEQYF
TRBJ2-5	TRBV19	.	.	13	TGTGCCAGTAGTACGAGGAGGATAGAGACCCAGTACTTC	CASSTRRIETQYF
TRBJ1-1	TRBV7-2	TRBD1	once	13	TGTGCCAGCAGCCGGACAGGTTACACTGAAGCTTTCTTT	CASSRTGYTEAFF
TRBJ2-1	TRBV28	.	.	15	TGTGCCAGCAGCCTAGGAGGGACCGCGAACAATGAGCAGTTCTTC	CASSLGGTANNEQFF
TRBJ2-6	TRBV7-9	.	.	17	TGTGCCAGCAGTGGACGGACGCCCGGATCTGGGGCCAACGTCCTGACTTTC	CASSGRTPGSGANVLTF
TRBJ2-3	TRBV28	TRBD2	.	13	TGTGCCAGCAGTCGGGGGGACGGTGATACGCAGTATTTT	CASSRGDGDTQYF
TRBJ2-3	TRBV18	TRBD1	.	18	TGTGCCAGCTCACCAGGGGCCCCGGCAGGGGGCCCCCGGGATACGCAGTATTTT	CASSPGAPAGGPRDTQYF
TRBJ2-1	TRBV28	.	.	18	TGTGCCAGCATCATTAGATGGTGTCGGGCCCCATTCCCCAATGAGCAGTTCTTC	CASIIRWCRAPFPNEQFF
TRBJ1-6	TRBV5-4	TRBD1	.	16	TGTGCCAGCAGCCGATTAACCGGGACAGGTGATTCACCCCTCCACTTT	CASSRLTGTGDSPLHF
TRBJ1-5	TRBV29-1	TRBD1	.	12	TGCAGCGTTACAGACAGGGACCAGCCCCAGCATTTT	CSVTDRDQPQHF
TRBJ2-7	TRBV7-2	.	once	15	TGTGCCAGCAGCTTAGGCCCGATGAGCTCCTACGAGCAGTACTTC	CASSLGPMSSYEQYF
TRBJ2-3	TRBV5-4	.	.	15	TGTGCCAGCAGCAAAGACGGAACTAGCACAGATACGCAGTATTTT	CASSKDGTSTDTQYF
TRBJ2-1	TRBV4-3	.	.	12	TGCGCCAGCAGCCAGGGGCGGGTTGAGCAGTTCTTC	CASSQGRVEQFF
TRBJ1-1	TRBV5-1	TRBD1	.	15	TGCGCCAGCAGCTTGGGCGCTGGACAGGCACTAGAAGCTTTCTTT	CASSLGAGQALEAFF